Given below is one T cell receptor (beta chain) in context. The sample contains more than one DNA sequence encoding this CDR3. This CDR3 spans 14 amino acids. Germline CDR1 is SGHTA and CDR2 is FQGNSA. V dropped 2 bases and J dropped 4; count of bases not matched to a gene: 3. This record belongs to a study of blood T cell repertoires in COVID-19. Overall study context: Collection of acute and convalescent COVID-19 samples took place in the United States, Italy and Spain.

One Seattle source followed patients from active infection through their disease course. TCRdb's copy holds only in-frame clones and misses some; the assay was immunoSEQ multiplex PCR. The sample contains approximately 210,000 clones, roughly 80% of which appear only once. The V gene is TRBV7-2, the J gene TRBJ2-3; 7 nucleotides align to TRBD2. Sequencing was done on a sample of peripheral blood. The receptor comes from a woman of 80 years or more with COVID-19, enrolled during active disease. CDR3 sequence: CASSLLGGADTQYF. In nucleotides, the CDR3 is TGTGCCAGCAGCTTACTGGGGGGGGCAGATACGCAGTATTTT.